A selection of T cell receptor beta chains follows, all from one sample in a study of human T cells and chemical hapten exposure. One entry per CDR3 protein, called by TCRdb with MiXCR from the RACE reads. The sample includes roughly 100,000 distinct CDR3 sequences, 10% to 11% of them seen just once. The material was whole blood, obtained in connection with sensitization to the hapten diphenylcyclopropenone (DPC). The receptors come from a woman aged 55-70 years with alopecia areata. Some clones in this sample may be carry-over from other donors' samples. The CDR3 runs from the conserved cysteine through the conserved F or W. D genes are given only for firm matches. The size field is filled for only some rows; it gives once, few, many or a size class.

j_gene: TRBJ1-6
abundance: -
v_gene: TRBV12-3/TRBV12-4
d_gene: -
CDR3nt: TGTGCCAGCTCTGGACAGACAAATTCACCCCTCCACTTT
CDR3aa: CASSGQTNSPLHF

j_gene: TRBJ1-5
abundance: -
v_gene: TRBV18
d_gene: -
CDR3nt: TGTGCCAGCTCGCCGGATGGGGCAGGGAGACAGCCCCAGCATTTT
CDR3aa: CASSPDGAGRQPQHF

j_gene: TRBJ1-1
abundance: once
v_gene: TRBV19
d_gene: -
CDR3nt: TGTGCCAGTAGTACCCCAAGTTTTGGGGCCACTGAAGCTTTCTTT
CDR3aa: CASSTPSFGATEAFF

j_gene: TRBJ1-2
abundance: many
v_gene: TRBV18
d_gene: -
CDR3nt: TGTGCCAGCGCGCCCAGGGGAACTGATGGCTACACCTTC
CDR3aa: CASAPRGTDGYTF

j_gene: TRBJ2-7
abundance: -
v_gene: TRBV5-1
d_gene: -
CDR3nt: TGCGCCAGCAGCTTGGCCCATGGCGGGGCGACCTACGAGCAGTACTTC
CDR3aa: CASSLAHGGATYEQYF

j_gene: TRBJ2-7
abundance: few
v_gene: TRBV19
d_gene: TRBD1
CDR3nt: TGTGCCAGTAGTGGCTCGACAGGGGGGGAGCAGTACTTC
CDR3aa: CASSGSTGGEQYF

j_gene: TRBJ1-4
abundance: -
v_gene: TRBV29-1
d_gene: -
CDR3nt: TGCAGCGTCGTACAACCTAATGAAAAACTGTTTTTT
CDR3aa: CSVVQPNEKLFF

j_gene: TRBJ2-3
abundance: -
v_gene: TRBV30
d_gene: -
CDR3nt: TGTGCCTGGGGACCCGGGGCGGATACGCAGTATTTT
CDR3aa: CAWGPGADTQYF

j_gene: TRBJ2-7
abundance: -
v_gene: TRBV30
d_gene: TRBD2
CDR3nt: TGTGCCTGGAGTGCGGGGGGGCCCTCCAACGAGCAGTACTTC
CDR3aa: CAWSAGGPSNEQYF

j_gene: TRBJ1-1
abundance: -
v_gene: TRBV13
d_gene: -
CDR3nt: TGTGCCAGCAGCTTAATGAGACAGATGAACTCTGAAGCTTTCTTT
CDR3aa: CASSLMRQMNSEAFF

j_gene: TRBJ1-1
abundance: many
v_gene: TRBV20-1
d_gene: -
CDR3nt: TGCAGTGCTAGAGGGGCGGTAGCGTGGACTGAAGCTTTCTTT
CDR3aa: CSARGAVAWTEAFF

j_gene: TRBJ2-7
abundance: -
v_gene: TRBV4-2
d_gene: TRBD2
CDR3nt: TGTGCCAGCAGCCAAGTGGAGCGGGGGAAAAACGAGCAGTACTTC
CDR3aa: CASSQVERGKNEQYF

j_gene: TRBJ1-3
abundance: many
v_gene: TRBV10-3
d_gene: -
CDR3nt: TGTGCCATCAGTCCCGGCCCAGGTTCTGGAAACACCATATATTTT
CDR3aa: CAISPGPGSGNTIYF

j_gene: TRBJ1-1
abundance: many
v_gene: TRBV7-9
d_gene: -
CDR3nt: TGTGCCAGCAGCACACCTAACACTGAAGCTTTCTTT
CDR3aa: CASSTPNTEAFF

j_gene: TRBJ1-4
abundance: many
v_gene: TRBV18
d_gene: TRBD1
CDR3nt: TGTGCCAGCTCACCGACAGGGTCGCGTGAAAAACTGTTTTTT
CDR3aa: CASSPTGSREKLFF

j_gene: TRBJ1-1
abundance: few
v_gene: TRBV5-1
d_gene: -
CDR3nt: TGCGCCAGCTTGGGGGTCACTGAAGCTTTCTTT
CDR3aa: CASLGVTEAFF

j_gene: TRBJ2-7
abundance: -
v_gene: TRBV7-2
d_gene: TRBD2
CDR3nt: TGTGCCAGCAGCTTATGGGGGACTAGATTTAGCTCCTACGAGCAGTACTTC
CDR3aa: CASSLWGTRFSSYEQYF

j_gene: TRBJ2-2
abundance: -
v_gene: TRBV4-2
d_gene: TRBD2
CDR3nt: TGTGCCAGCAGCCAAGATGCCCGGGGGGGGCGCACCGGGGAGCTGTTTTTT
CDR3aa: CASSQDARGGRTGELFF

j_gene: TRBJ2-3
abundance: -
v_gene: TRBV5-4
d_gene: -
CDR3nt: TGTGCCTATTTTCTAGGGGACACAGATACGCAGTATTTT
CDR3aa: CAYFLGDTDTQYF

j_gene: TRBJ1-1
abundance: -
v_gene: TRBV6-6
d_gene: -
CDR3nt: TGTGCCAGCAGCCCCGGGGGTCGGGACACTGAAGCTTTCTTT
CDR3aa: CASSPGGRDTEAFF

j_gene: TRBJ2-3
abundance: many
v_gene: TRBV18
d_gene: TRBD2
CDR3nt: TGTGCCAGCTCCGCCCCTAGCGGTGGGTCGGTGAGTACGCAGTATTTT
CDR3aa: CASSAPSGGSVSTQYF

j_gene: TRBJ2-1
abundance: -
v_gene: TRBV2
d_gene: TRBD1
CDR3nt: TGTGCCAGCAGCCACTTCTTCCGGGACAGGGAAGGTGTGGAGCAGTTCTTC
CDR3aa: CASSHFFRDREGVEQFF

j_gene: TRBJ2-1
abundance: -
v_gene: TRBV27
d_gene: TRBD1
CDR3nt: TGTGCCAGCAGTATCAGGGGGCCACTCTCCTACAATGAGCAGTTCTTC
CDR3aa: CASSIRGPLSYNEQFF